Presented here are 18 T cell receptor beta chains from one specimen sequenced in a study of blood T cell repertoires in COVID-19. The data were produced by immunoSEQ multiplex PCR, yet TCRdb's version contains in-frame clones alone and is incomplete. The table includes 30,000 to 35,000 clones, around 82% detected once. Sequencing was performed on peripheral blood. The receptors originated from a man in his fifties with acute or convalescent COVID-19.

This chain links TRBV27 with TRBJ2-7, with 7 positions matching TRBD1. Per the germline V gene, CDR1 is MNHEY and CDR2 is SMNVEV (reference sequence). CDR3 length equals 15 residues. With V trimmed by 6 bases and J by 2 bases, 10 bases remained unmatched. CDR3 loop: CASSFRRDRAYEQYF. The CDR3 DNA reads as TGTGCCAGCAGCTTCCGCCGGGACAGAGCCTACGAGCAGTACTTC.

V gene TRBV6-5 combines with J gene TRBJ2-7; the match to TRBD1 covers 7 bases. The germline V gene encodes CDR1 MNHEY and CDR2 SVGAGI. V lost 0 bases, J lost 0 bases, and 5 bases stayed unmatched. This CDR3 is 16 amino acids long. The CDR3 sequence: CASSYSSGQISYEQYF. DNA of the CDR3: TGTGCCAGCAGTTACTCGTCGGGACAGATCTCCTACGAGCAGTACTTC.

This clone qualifies as medium-sized. The gene calls are TRBV7-9 and TRBJ1-3; 8 bases agree with TRBD1. The CDR3 loop spans 16 amino acids. Trimming removed 1 base from V and 4 bases from J; junction bases left unmatched: 6. CDR1 SEHNR and CDR2 FQNEAQ come from the germline V gene (reference sequence). The CDR3 sequence: CASSLDQGAGGNTIYF. The CDR3 DNA reads as TGTGCCAGCAGCTTAGATCAGGGGGCTGGAGGAAACACCATATATTTT.

This chain connects TRBV27 to TRBJ1-2, with TRBD1 identical over 9 bases. The CDR3 has 13 amino acids. V gave up 6 bases and J gave up 7 bases; unmatched junction bases: 6. Germline assignment: CDR1 MNHEY and CDR2 SMNVEV (reference sequence). The CDR3 sequence is CASRRTGAGGYTF. CDR3 nucleotide sequence: TGTGCCAGCAGAAGGACAGGGGCGGGTGGCTACACCTTC.

The J gene is TRBJ2-1, the V gene TRBV29-1; 8 bases line up with TRBD2. Trimming cost V 2 bases and J 3 bases; bases outside gene matches: 12. Germline-derived CDR1 and CDR2 are SQVTM and ANQGSEA. This CDR3 contains 17 residues. The chain's CDR3 is CSVEPTGREVVYNEQFF. The CDR3 DNA reads TGCAGCGTTGAACCCACGGGGCGGGAGGTGGTCTACAATGAGCAGTTCTTC.

A note on this clone: The same CDR3 is also encoded by other DNA sequences in this sample. The V call is TRBV13, the J call TRBJ2-5; D is ambiguous. This CDR3 is built from 11 residues. Germline CDR1 is PRHDT and CDR2 is FYEKMQ (reference sequence). V was pared by 3 bases and J by 4 bases, with 3 bases between. CDR3 residues: CASSFGETQYF. In DNA, the CDR3 is TGTGCCAGCAGCTTCGGAGAGACCCAGTACTTC. The full variable domain, completed using reference TRBV13 and TRBJ2-5, is AAGVIQSPRHLIKEKRETATLKCYPIPRHDTVYWYQQGPGQDPQFLISFYEKMQSDKGSIPDRFSAQQFSDYHSELNMSSLELGDSALYFCASSFGETQYFGPGTRLLVL.

The chain couples TRBV4-1 to TRBJ2-3; D unresolved. V lost 0 bases and J 6 bases, leaving 16 bases between the germline ends. The germline gives CDR1 MGHRA, CDR2 YSYEKL. The CDR3 runs 16 residues. CDR3 sequence: CASSQEPAPLGDTQYF. DNA of the CDR3: TGCGCCAGCAGCCAAGAACCGGCCCCTCTCGGGGATACGCAGTATTTT.

This sequence joins TRBV2 and TRBJ2-1; 11 bases match TRBD1. V lost 7 bases and J lost 4; bases outside the gene matches: 15. CDR1 is SNHLY and CDR2 is FYNNEI in the germline V gene. This CDR3 comprises 18 residues. The CDR3 spells CASTPRDRGAQRYNEQFF. CDR3 coding DNA: TGTGCCAGCACCCCAAGGGACAGGGGGGCCCAGAGGTACAATGAGCAGTTCTTC.

The CDR3 is CASSPKTGVTDTQYF. The CDR3 DNA reads as TGTGCCAGCTCACCAAAAACAGGGGTCACAGATACGCAGTATTTT. The gene calls are TRBV18 and TRBJ2-3; 7 nucleotides line up with TRBD1. This CDR3 has 15 amino acids. Trimming removed 2 bases from V and 2 bases from J; junction bases left unmatched: 4. Germline V gene sequence: CDR1 KGHSH, CDR2 LQKENI.

The chain carries TRBV12-3 or TRBV12-4 and TRBJ2-7, with D perhaps matching TRBD1 (5 bases). CDR3 size: 12 residues. V lost 6 bases and J 5 bases, leaving 11 bases between the germline ends. In DNA, the CDR3 is TGTGCCAGCAGGATCCAGGGCCACGAGCAGTACTTC. Residues: CASRIQGHEQYF.

Only one count was recorded for this clone. This sequence joins TRBV2 and TRBJ1-5; 10 nucleotides align to TRBD1. The V gene's germline CDR1 is SNHLY and CDR2 FYNNEI. The CDR3 runs 15 residues. Unmatched junction bases numbered 8, after V lost 5 bases and J lost 7 bases. CDR3 residues: CASSFSRDRGQPQHF. In DNA, the CDR3 is TGTGCCAGCAGTTTTTCCCGGGACAGGGGACAGCCCCAGCATTTT.

This clone has just a few counts. The chain combines TRBV27 with TRBJ1-1; possible D gene TRBD1, 5 bases. There are 14 residues in the CDR3. Per the germline V gene, CDR1 is MNHEY and CDR2 is SMNVEV (reference sequence). The V and J ends lost 5 bases and 4 bases respectively, with 14 bases between them. The CDR3 DNA sequence: TGTGCCAGCAGTAGGGCATATGGGGCCACTGAAGCTTTCTTT. Translation: CASSRAYGATEAFF.

The chain uses TRBV28 and TRBJ1-4; TRBD1 aligns across 7 bases. V gave up 7 bases and J gave up 6 bases; unmatched junction bases: 14. The CDR3 is 16 residues long. The V gene's germline CDR1 is MDHEN and CDR2 SYDVKM. CDR3 amino acids: CASKLEGAGGDEKLFF. CDR3 nucleotides: TGTGCCAGCAAACTCGAAGGGGCAGGGGGAGATGAAAAACTGTTTTTT.

This chain uses TRBV5-1 with TRBJ2-7; TRBD1 agrees at 9 bases. V gave up 4 bases and J gave up 1 base; unmatched junction bases: 9. Germline V gives CDR1 SGHRS, CDR2 YFSETQ. The CDR3 runs 16 residues. CDR3: CASSLNRGLGSYEQYF. The CDR3 coding sequence is TGCGCCAGCAGCCTGAACAGGGGGCTTGGTTCCTACGAGCAGTACTTC.

This chain joins TRBV27 and TRBJ2-2; 12 nucleotides match TRBD2. From germline, CDR1 is MNHEY and CDR2 SMNVEV (reference sequence). This CDR3 spans 15 amino acids. J lost 6 bases, V lost 5 bases, and 4 bases had no gene match. CDR3: CASSTPSGGAGELFF. The CDR3 DNA reads as TGTGCCAGCAGTACCCCTAGCGGGGGGGCCGGGGAGCTGTTTTTT.

The rearrangement uses TRBV19 and TRBJ2-1; 8 bases are a match to TRBD2. Germline V gene lookup returns CDR1 LNHDA and CDR2 SQIVND (reference sequence). After removal of 8 bases from V and 8 bases from J, the junction contained 11 bases not matched to a gene. The CDR3 sequence is 14 residues long. DNA of the CDR3: TGTGCCAGTGCGAGCGGGGGTGCCCTTGATGAGCAGTTCTTC. Translation: CASASGGALDEQFF.

This chain joins TRBV7-3 and TRBJ2-3; TRBD2 agrees at 8 bases. Trimming took 1 base from V and 4 from J; bases not matched to a gene: 7. Germline CDR1 SGHTA, CDR2 FQGTGA. The CDR3 is 16 amino acids. The CDR3 here is CASSLIAGGGPDTQYF. The CDR3 DNA sequence: TGTGCCAGCAGCTTAATTGCGGGAGGAGGACCAGATACGCAGTATTTT.

The chain carries TRBV2 and TRBJ2-1, with 9 bases lining up with TRBD2. Germline V lookup: CDR1 SNHLY, CDR2 FYNNEI. V shed 10 bases, J shed 9 bases, and the junction held 19 bases outside the gene matches. CDR3 length: 16 residues. CDR3 bases: TGTGCCACCACTCCCCCAAGGGGCCGCGGGAGGGTTGAGCAGTTCTTC. Amino acid sequence: CATTPPRGRGRVEQFF.